The 13 T cell receptor beta chains reported below all come from one sample, sequenced in a study of T cells in Graves' hyperthyroidism and ophthalmopathy. TCR beta CDR3 sequences were amplified from RNA transcripts. Using the HTBI primer set, a first-round RT-PCR was run on the TCR CDR3. From the multiplex PCR reads, TCRdb called clonotypes with MiXCR, one entry per CDR3 protein. The table shows hundreds of thousands of distinct CDR3 sequences, with around 22% occurring only once. Sequenced input: blood. The origin of the receptors is a woman aged 25-40 years with Graves' ophthalmopathy.

This clonotype was detected many times. This chain joins TRBV12-3 or TRBV12-4 and TRBJ2-7, with TRBD2 identical over 7 bases. The V segment lost 5 bases and the J segment 2 bases; nucleotides outside the gene matches: 6. The CDR3 is 14 amino acids. CDR3 loop: CASSPWTRPYEQYF. Written as DNA, the CDR3 is TGTGCCAGCAGTCCCTGGACTAGACCCTACGAGCAGTACTTC.

The genes are TRBV27 and TRBJ2-4; 7 bases fit TRBD2. Germline loops: CDR1 MNHEY, CDR2 SMNVEV (reference sequence). The trim removed 5 bases at V and 1 base at J, leaving 2 bases unmatched. This CDR3 spans 14 amino acids. CDR3 loop: CASSPSGAKNIQYF. CDR3 nucleotides: TGTGCCAGCAGTCCTAGCGGTGCCAAAAACATTCAGTACTTC.

This clonotype showed up many times. The V call is TRBV12-3 or TRBV12-4, the J call TRBJ2-7, with D uncertain. Trimming took 3 bases from V and 2 from J, leaving 11 bases between them. The CDR3 has 14 amino acids. In nucleotides, the CDR3 is TGTGCCAGCAGTTTTTCCCAGGCAACCTACGAGCAGTACTTC. It is translated as CASSFSQATYEQYF.

The chain recombines TRBV12-3 or TRBV12-4 with TRBJ2-2; the match to TRBD1 covers 8 bases. CDR3 length equals 16 residues. The trim removed 5 bases at V and 5 bases at J, leaving 10 bases unmatched. The CDR3 loop reads CASSQMTGAGTGELFF. DNA of the CDR3: TGTGCCAGCAGTCAAATGACAGGGGCAGGGACCGGGGAGCTGTTTTTT.

In its sample, this clonotype was seen many times. The V call is TRBV27, the J call TRBJ1-5, with D tentatively TRBD1 (6 bases). V lost 3 bases and J lost 6, with 12 bases in between. Germline V gene data show CDR1 as MNHEY and CDR2 as SMNVEV (reference sequence). This CDR3 region has 14 residues. CDR3 coding DNA: TGTGCCAGCAGTTTGAGGGGGGGGAGTCAGCCCCAGCATTTT. Translating gives CASSLRGGSQPQHF.

This clonotype was recorded at least ten times. The V gene is TRBV20-1, the J gene TRBJ2-7; 14 nucleotides match TRBD2. Germline V gene data show CDR1 as DFQATT and CDR2 as SNEGSKA (reference sequence). With V trimmed by 6 bases and J by 6 bases, 16 bases remained unmatched. This CDR3 is 17 amino acids long. CDR3 DNA sequence: TGCAGTGCGCTCTCCGGGACTAGCGGGGGACGCACCTCCGAGCAGTACTTC. Amino acid sequence: CSALSGTSGGRTSEQYF.

This clonotype was counted a single time. The genes are TRBV3-1 and TRBJ1-2, with 9 bases identical to TRBD1. Looked up from germline, CDR1 is LGHDT and CDR2 is YNNKEL (reference sequence). The V gene end was trimmed by 4 bases and the J gene end by 3 bases; junction bases not matched to a gene: 6. This CDR3 spans 15 amino acids. CDR3 nucleotides: TGTGCCAGCAGCCGAGGGACAGGGAAGGACTATGGCTACACCTTC. Its protein is CASSRGTGKDYGYTF.

The chain combines TRBV12-5 with TRBJ1-1; D is unclear. CDR3 length: 15 amino acids. Germline lookup yields CDR1 LGHNT and CDR2 FRNRAP. Trimming removed 0 bases at V and 1 base at J, with 9 bases between. CDR3 amino acids: CASGLVVSPNTEAFF. For the CDR3, the DNA is TGTGCTAGTGGTTTGGTAGTCAGCCCGAACACTGAAGCTTTCTTT.

There are many counts of this clonotype. This chain links TRBV19 with TRBJ1-2; D may be TRBD1 (5 bases). The CDR3 runs 16 residues. Germline lookup yields CDR1 LNHDA and CDR2 SQIVND (reference sequence). V was cut by 7 bases and J by 2 bases, with 20 bases left in between. The CDR3 region is CASKPDYRPQNYGYTF. The CDR3 DNA is TGTGCCAGTAAACCGGATTACAGGCCTCAGAACTATGGCTACACCTTC.

The chain links TRBV2 to TRBJ2-7, with 7 bases matching TRBD1. The CDR3 spans 13 residues. Germline CDR1 reads SNHLY; CDR2 reads FYNNEI. The trim removed 8 bases at V and 2 bases at J, leaving 6 bases unmatched. CDR3 DNA: TGTGCCAGCTTAAGGGGACAGCCCTACGAGCAGTACTTC. Encoded protein: CASLRGQPYEQYF. Combining the CDR3 with reference TRBV2 and TRBJ2-7 gives the whole variable domain EPEVTQTPSHQVTQMGQEVILRCVPISNHLYFYWYRQILGQKVEFLVSFYNNEISEKSEIFDDQFSVERPDGSNFTLKIRSTKLEDSAMYFCASLRGQPYEQYFGPGTRLTVT.

The chain uses TRBV19 and TRBJ2-7; weak D call: TRBD1 (7 bases). Trimming stripped 7 bases from V and 1 base from J, with 17 bases between. The CDR3 runs to 15 residues. CDR1 is LNHDA and CDR2 is SQIVND in the germline V gene (reference sequence). The CDR3 DNA sequence: TGTGCCAGTAATATCTCGCCAGGGGGGTCCTACGAGCAGTACTTC. This translates into CASNISPGGSYEQYF.

This clonotype turned up a few times. This sequence joins TRBV6-5 and TRBJ1-1; tentatively, D is TRBD1 (5 bases). V lost 2 bases and J 8 bases, leaving 12 bases between the germline ends. The CDR3 is 13 amino acids. The germline V gene encodes CDR1 MNHEY and CDR2 SVGAGI. CDR3 in amino acids: CASSYPGTEEAFF. CDR3 bases: TGTGCCAGCAGTTACCCTGGGACGGAAGAAGCTTTCTTT.

Many counts were recorded for this clonotype. The V call is TRBV6-7, the J call TRBJ1-2, with 7 positions matching TRBD1. TRBV6-7 is labeled an ORF, and its function is uncertain. The CDR3 is 18 residues long. Trimming removed 0 bases from V and 3 bases from J; junction bases left unmatched: 13. The CDR3 nucleotides read TGTGCCAGCAGTTACTCGAAGGTCCCAGGGGGTTTCCACTATGGCTACACCTTC. Encoded protein: CASSYSKVPGGFHYGYTF.